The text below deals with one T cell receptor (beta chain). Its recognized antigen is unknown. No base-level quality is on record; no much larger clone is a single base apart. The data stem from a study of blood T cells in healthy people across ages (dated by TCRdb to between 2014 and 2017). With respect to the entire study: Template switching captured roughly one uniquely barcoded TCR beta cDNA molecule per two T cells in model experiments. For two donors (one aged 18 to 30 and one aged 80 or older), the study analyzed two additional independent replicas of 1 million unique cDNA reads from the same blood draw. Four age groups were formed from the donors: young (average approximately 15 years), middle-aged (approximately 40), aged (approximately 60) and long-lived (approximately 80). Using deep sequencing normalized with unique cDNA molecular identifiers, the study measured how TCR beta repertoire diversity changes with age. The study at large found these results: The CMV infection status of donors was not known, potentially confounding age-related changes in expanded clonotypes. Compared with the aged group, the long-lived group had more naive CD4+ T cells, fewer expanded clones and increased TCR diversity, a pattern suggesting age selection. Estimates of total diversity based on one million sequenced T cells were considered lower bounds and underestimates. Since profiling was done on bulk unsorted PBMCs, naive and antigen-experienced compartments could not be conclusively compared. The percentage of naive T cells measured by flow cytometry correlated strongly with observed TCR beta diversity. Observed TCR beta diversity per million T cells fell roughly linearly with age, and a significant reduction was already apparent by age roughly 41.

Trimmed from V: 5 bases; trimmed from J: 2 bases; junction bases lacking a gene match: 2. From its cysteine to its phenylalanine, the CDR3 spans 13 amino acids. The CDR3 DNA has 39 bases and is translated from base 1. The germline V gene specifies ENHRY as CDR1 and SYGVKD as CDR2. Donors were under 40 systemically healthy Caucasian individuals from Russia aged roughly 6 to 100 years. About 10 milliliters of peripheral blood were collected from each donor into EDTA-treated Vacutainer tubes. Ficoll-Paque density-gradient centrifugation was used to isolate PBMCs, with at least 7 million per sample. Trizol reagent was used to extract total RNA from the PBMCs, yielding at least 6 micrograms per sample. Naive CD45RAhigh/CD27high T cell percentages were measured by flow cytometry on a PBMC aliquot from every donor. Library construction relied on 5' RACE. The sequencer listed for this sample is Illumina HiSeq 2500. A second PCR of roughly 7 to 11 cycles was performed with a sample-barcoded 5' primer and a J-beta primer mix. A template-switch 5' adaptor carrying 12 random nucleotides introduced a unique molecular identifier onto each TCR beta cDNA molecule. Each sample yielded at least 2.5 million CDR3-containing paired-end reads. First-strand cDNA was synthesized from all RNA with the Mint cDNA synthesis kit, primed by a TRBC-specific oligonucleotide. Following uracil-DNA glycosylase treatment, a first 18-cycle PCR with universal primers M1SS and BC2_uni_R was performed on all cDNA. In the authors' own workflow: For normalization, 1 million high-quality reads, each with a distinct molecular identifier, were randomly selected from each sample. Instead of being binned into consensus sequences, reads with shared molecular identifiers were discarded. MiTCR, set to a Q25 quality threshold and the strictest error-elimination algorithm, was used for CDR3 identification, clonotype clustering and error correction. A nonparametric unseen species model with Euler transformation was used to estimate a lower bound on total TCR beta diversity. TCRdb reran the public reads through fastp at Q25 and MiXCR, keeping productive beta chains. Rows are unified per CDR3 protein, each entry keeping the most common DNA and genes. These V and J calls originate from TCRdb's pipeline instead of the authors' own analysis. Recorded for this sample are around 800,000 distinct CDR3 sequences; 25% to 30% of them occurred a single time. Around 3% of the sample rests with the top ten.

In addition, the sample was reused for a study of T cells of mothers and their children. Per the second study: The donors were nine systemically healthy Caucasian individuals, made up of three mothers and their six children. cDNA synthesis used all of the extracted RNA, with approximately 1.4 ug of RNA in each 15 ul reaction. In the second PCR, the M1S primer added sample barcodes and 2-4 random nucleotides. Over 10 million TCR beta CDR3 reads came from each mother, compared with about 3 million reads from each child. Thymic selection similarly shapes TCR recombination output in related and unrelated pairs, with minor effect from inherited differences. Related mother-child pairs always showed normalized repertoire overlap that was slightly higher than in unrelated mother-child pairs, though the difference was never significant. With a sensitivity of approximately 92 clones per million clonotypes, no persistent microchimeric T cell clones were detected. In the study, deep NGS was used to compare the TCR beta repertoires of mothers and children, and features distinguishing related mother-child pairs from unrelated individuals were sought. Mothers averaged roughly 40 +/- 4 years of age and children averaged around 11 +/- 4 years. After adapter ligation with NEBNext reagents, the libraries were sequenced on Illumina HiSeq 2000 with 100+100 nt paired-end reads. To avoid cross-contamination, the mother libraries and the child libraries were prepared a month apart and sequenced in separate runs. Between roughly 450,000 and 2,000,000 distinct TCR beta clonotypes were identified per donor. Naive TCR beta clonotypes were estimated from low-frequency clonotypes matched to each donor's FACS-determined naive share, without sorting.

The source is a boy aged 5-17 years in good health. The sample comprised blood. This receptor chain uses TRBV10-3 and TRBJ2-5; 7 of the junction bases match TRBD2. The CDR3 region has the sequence CAISSGDQETQYF. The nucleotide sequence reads TGTGCCATCAGTAGCGGGGATCAAGAGACCCAGTACTTC.